The 9 T cell receptor beta chains listed next were all sequenced from one sample in a study of blood T cells in healthy people across ages. PCR was performed a second time for about 7 to 11 cycles using a sample-barcoded 5' primer and a J-beta primer mix. TCRdb passed the 5' RACE reads through MiXCR, listing each CDR3 protein once. The sample has roughly 800,000 distinct CDR3 sequences, 50% to 65% seen once. The sample consisted of blood. The source is an elderly man in good health.

This rearrangement joins TRBV2 to TRBJ2-7, with 8 bases that match TRBD1. V trimming: 7 bases; J trimming: 4 bases; junction bases outside the gene matches: 9. CDR3 length: 14 amino acids. Germline CDR1 reads SNHLY; CDR2 reads FYNNEI. CDR3 DNA: TGTGCCAGCATGATCGACAGGGGCGGATACGAGCAGTACTTC. Encoded protein: CASMIDRGGYEQYF.

About this clonotype: A read error may explain this, as a much larger clone is one base away. The chain combines TRBV20-1 with TRBJ2-5, with D tentatively TRBD2 (5 bases). The CDR3 runs 16 residues. Germline V lookup: CDR1 DFQATT, CDR2 SNEGSKA (reference sequence). Written as DNA, the CDR3 is TGCAGGGCCGTAGAGGGTCTTAGCAGCTTCCAAGAGACCCAGTACTTC. It translates to CRAVEGLSSFQETQYF.

This clonotype was detected a few times. The CDR3 DNA reads as TGTGCCAGCAGTTTAGGGCAGTTCTACGAGCAGTACTTC. This gives the protein CASSLGQFYEQYF. The chain couples TRBV27 to TRBJ2-7; D unresolved. V gave up 2 bases and J gave up 3 bases, with 8 bases separating them. In germline, CDR1 is MNHEY, CDR2 SMNVEV (reference sequence). The CDR3 loop spans 13 amino acids.

A few counts support this clonotype. This rearrangement joins TRBV11-1 to TRBJ2-3, with 13 positions matching TRBD2. The CDR3 contains 16 residues. V shed 3 bases, J shed 0 bases, and the junction held 0 bases outside the gene matches. Germline CDR1 is SGHAT and CDR2 is FQDESV (reference sequence). CDR3 sequence reads: CASSLTSGGSTDTQYF. DNA for the CDR3: TGTGCCAGCAGCTTGACTAGCGGGGGGAGCACAGATACGCAGTATTTT.

Only a few counts were recorded for this clonotype. The gene calls are TRBV10-3 and TRBJ2-7; 8 bases fit TRBD1. The CDR3 is made up of 15 amino acids. With 2 bases clipped from V and 4 bases from J, the junction kept 7 bases outside the gene matches. Germline V gene sequence: CDR1 ENHRY, CDR2 SYGVKD. This CDR3 reads CAISEHSHRGYEQYF. CDR3 nucleotide sequence: TGTGCCATCAGTGAGCATTCTCACAGGGGGTACGAGCAGTACTTC.

The chain links TRBV9 to TRBJ1-5, with D perhaps matching TRBD1 (5 bases). Germline loops: CDR1 SGDLS, CDR2 YYNGEE. The length of the CDR3 is 14 residues. V shed 3 bases and J shed 9 bases, with 16 bases lying between them. The CDR3 reads CASSATAGVPPQHF. DNA of the CDR3: TGTGCCAGCAGCGCGACCGCGGGGGTCCCGCCCCAGCATTTT.

This clonotype was seen many times. The rearrangement uses TRBV10-3 and TRBJ2-4; the D gene is possibly TRBD2 (7 bases). V lost 3 bases and J 6 bases, leaving 12 bases between the germline ends. The CDR3 has 14 amino acids. CDR1 and CDR2 from the germline V gene are ENHRY and SYGVKD. The CDR3 DNA sequence: TGTGCCATCAGTGAACCGGGGGGCCGAAACATTCAGTACTTC. It translates to CAISEPGGRNIQYF.

The CDR3 sequence is CASSFGHSGSSYNEQFF. In DNA, the CDR3 is TGTGCCAGCAGCTTCGGACATAGCGGGAGCTCCTACAATGAGCAGTTCTTC. This chain joins TRBV11-2 and TRBJ2-1, with TRBD2 matching over 9 bases. Trimming removed 3 bases from V and 0 bases from J; junction bases left unmatched: 6. The germline V gene encodes CDR1 SGHAT and CDR2 FQNNGV. CDR3 length: 17 residues.

V is TRBV7-2 and J is TRBJ1-1, with D hard to call. The CDR3 sequence is 14 residues long. In germline, CDR1 is SGHTA, CDR2 FQGNSA. Deletions cut 2 bases from V and 0 bases from J, with 7 bases between. The CDR3 spells CASSLTLMNTEAFF. The CDR3, as DNA: TGTGCCAGCAGCTTAACTTTAATGAACACTGAAGCTTTCTTT.